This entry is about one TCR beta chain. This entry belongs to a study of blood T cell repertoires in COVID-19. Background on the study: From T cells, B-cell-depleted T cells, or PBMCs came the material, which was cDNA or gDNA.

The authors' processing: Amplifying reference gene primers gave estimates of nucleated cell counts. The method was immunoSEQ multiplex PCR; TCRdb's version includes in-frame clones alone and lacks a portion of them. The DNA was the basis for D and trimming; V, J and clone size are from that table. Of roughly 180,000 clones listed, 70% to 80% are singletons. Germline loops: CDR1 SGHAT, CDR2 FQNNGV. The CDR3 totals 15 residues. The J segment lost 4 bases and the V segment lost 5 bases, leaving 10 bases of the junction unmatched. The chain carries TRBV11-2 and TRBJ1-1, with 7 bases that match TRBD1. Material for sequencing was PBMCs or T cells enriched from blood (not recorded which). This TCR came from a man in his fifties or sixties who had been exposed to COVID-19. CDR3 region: CASSDQTGPFTEAFF. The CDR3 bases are TGTGCCAGCAGCGACCAGACAGGGCCGTTCACTGAAGCTTTCTTT.